The present T cell receptor (beta chain) was sequenced within a study of tumor-infiltrating lymphocytes in oesophageal squamous cell carcinoma (dated by TCRdb to 2016 to 2017). By sample share, this clonotype is medium-sized (0.01 to 0.1%). The antigen it binds to is not known. No per-base quality is available; no much larger clone lies one base away. The library was obtained by PCR. Sequenced using an Illumina HiSeq 2000. Through fastp at Q25 and MiXCR, TCRdb rebuilt clones from the public reads, retaining in-frame beta chains. Under each unique CDR3 protein, matching rows form one entry showing the most common genes and DNA. The sample data list about 21,000 distinct CDR3 sequences, and around two fifths of these were observed just once. Together, the top ten hold 30% to 45% of the sample. Reading the germline V gene gives CDR1 MDHEN and CDR2 SYDVKM. V is trimmed back by 5 bases and J by 5 bases, and the junction contains 14 bases that no gene match accounts for. Including the terminal cysteine and phenylalanine, the CDR3 comprises 17 residues. The DNA shown is the 51-base CDR3, in frame from base 1.

The rearranged chain carries TRBV28 and TRBJ2-5; TRBD2 aligns with 10 central bases. Sample: esophageal tumor tissue. The TCR comes from a male donor with esophageal squamous cell carcinoma. The encoded CDR3 is CASSPLGEAGGRETQYF. The bases read TGTGCCAGCAGTCCCCTCGGGGAAGCGGGGGGGAGGGAGACCCAGTACTTC.